The 14 T cell receptor beta chains below come from one sample, sequenced in a study of T cells in localized non-small cell lung cancer (dated by TCRdb to 2020 to 2021). Library creation used the immunoSEQ multiplex PCR assay. TCRdb provides this immuneACCESS table in a form limited to in-frame rearrangements. Some clones are lacking; in checked studies, under half of them reflect an unresolved V gene, and why the rest are absent is not known. In this sample the table shows 20,000 to 25,000 clones, roughly 89% of which occur a single time. 10% to 15% of the sample lies in the top ten. The input for sequencing was peripheral blood, taken before any cancer treatment. Every receptor here comes from a male donor at least 60 years old with stage I lung adenocarcinoma.

The chain has TRBV11-2 and TRBJ1-4; D unresolved. In germline, CDR1 is SGHAT, CDR2 FQNNGV. This CDR3 has 16 amino acids. The germline V and J ends were trimmed by 4 bases and 1 base, with 13 bases remaining between them. The CDR3 bases are TGTGCCAGCAGCTCGGACGGCAGGATAACTAATGAAAAACTGTTTTTT. The encoded protein is CASSSDGRITNEKLFF.

V is TRBV7-9 and J is TRBJ1-1, with D unclear. Germline V CDR1 and CDR2: SEHNR, FQNEAQ (reference sequence). The ends were cut back, 1 base at V and 0 bases at J, with 6 bases in the middle. This CDR3 spans 14 amino acids. CDR3 nucleotide sequence: TGTGCCAGCAGCTTAGGGCAGATGAACACTGAAGCTTTCTTT. Protein product: CASSLGQMNTEAFF.

The V call is TRBV4-3, the J call TRBJ2-1, with a weak D call TRBD2 (5 bases). CDR1 is LGHNA and CDR2 is YSLEER in the germline V gene. The CDR3 has 16 residues. The germline V and J ends were trimmed by 1 base and 5 bases, with 15 bases remaining between them. CDR3 loop: CASSQAHAGTHNEQFF. The CDR3 DNA sequence: TGCGCCAGCAGCCAAGCCCACGCGGGTACCCACAATGAGCAGTTCTTC.

This sequence joins TRBV5-1 and TRBJ2-7; 11 bases agree with TRBD2. Germline loops: CDR1 SGHRS, CDR2 YFSETQ. The CDR3 sequence is 16 residues long. V shed 2 bases, J shed 2 bases, and the junction held 6 bases outside the gene matches. CDR3 DNA sequence: TGCGCCAGCAGCTTCACCGGGGGACTAGCGGCCTACGAGCAGTACTTC. This encodes CASSFTGGLAAYEQYF.

V and J are TRBV28 and TRBJ2-2; D is uncertain. Trimming left V 3 bases short and J 1 base short, with 6 bases between. CDR3 size: 14 residues. CDR1 MDHEN and CDR2 SYDVKM come from the germline V gene. The CDR3 DNA reads TGTGCCAGCAGTTTCTATGAGAACACCGGGGAGCTGTTTTTT. It yields the protein CASSFYENTGELFF.

The chain is built from TRBV27 and TRBJ2-3, with D uncertain. The CDR3 is 14 amino acids. Deletions cut 0 bases from V and 6 bases from J, with 10 bases between. Per germline, CDR1 MNHEY and CDR2 SMNVEV (reference sequence). The CDR3 DNA is TGTGCCAGCAGTTTATCTGGGGTACGGGATACGCAGTATTTT. Residues: CASSLSGVRDTQYF.

The chain is built from TRBV2 and TRBJ1-1; D gene uncertain. Germline assignment: CDR1 SNHLY and CDR2 FYNNEI. The CDR3 is 12 residues long. Trimming removed 6 bases at V and 1 base at J, with 6 bases between. DNA of the CDR3: TGTGCCAGCAGGGACGGGAACACTGAAGCTTTCTTT. Its protein product is CASRDGNTEAFF.

This clone was detected once. The rearrangement uses TRBV6-1 and TRBJ2-7; TRBD2 aligns across 9 bases. CDR1 and CDR2 from the germline V gene are MNHNS and SASEGT. The V and J ends lost 6 bases and 3 bases, in that order; junction bases with no gene match: 9. The length of the CDR3 is 15 residues. CDR3 DNA: TGTGCCAGCAGACTGGCTAGCGGGACCCTCTACGAGCAGTACTTC. This sequence encodes CASRLASGTLYEQYF.

This chain joins TRBV29-1 and TRBJ1-3, with 8 bases lining up with TRBD1. CDR1 and CDR2 from the germline V gene are SQVTM and ANQGSEA. V trimming: 1 base; J trimming: 4 bases; junction bases outside the gene matches: 15. CDR3 length equals 18 residues. The CDR3 nucleotides read TGCAGCGTTGAAGGGGCCGACGGACAGGGAGCAGGGGGAAACACCATATATTTT. Its protein is CSVEGADGQGAGGNTIYF.

The V gene is TRBV30, the J gene TRBJ2-7; D gene ambiguous. Trimming stripped 0 bases from V and 12 bases from J, with 18 bases between. Looked up from germline, CDR1 is GTSNPN and CDR2 is SVGIG (reference sequence). The CDR3 contains 13 residues. CDR3: CAWSVGGNSEWYF. The CDR3 nucleotides are TGTGCCTGGAGTGTAGGTGGCAACTCGGAGTGGTACTTC.

The chain uses TRBV4-3 and TRBJ1-2; D gene unclear. The V end was cut by 1 base, the J end by 5 bases, with 17 bases between. The CDR3 contains 16 residues. Looked up from germline, CDR1 is LGHNA and CDR2 is YSLEER. The CDR3 coding sequence is TGCGCCAGCAGCCAAGGTATCCGGACTGAACTATATGGCTACACCTTC. Its translation is CASSQGIRTELYGYTF.

This rearrangement joins TRBV6-5 to TRBJ1-1; D not certain. The CDR3 covers 15 residues. Between the trimmed V and J ends, which lost 5 bases and 7 bases, there was a span of 20 bases. CDR1 MNHEY and CDR2 SVGAGI come from the germline V gene. The chain's CDR3 is CASSVPGRENGEAFF. The CDR3 DNA reads as TGTGCCAGCAGTGTACCCGGACGGGAGAACGGTGAAGCTTTCTTT.

The chain links TRBV6-5 to TRBJ2-3, with D unresolved. In germline, CDR1 is MNHEY, CDR2 SVGAGI. This CDR3 region has 14 residues. The germline V and J ends were trimmed by 6 bases and 4 bases, with 14 bases remaining between them. The DNA for the CDR3 is TGTGCCAGCAGACGAGTCCGAGGAGCAGATACGCAGTATTTT. Residues: CASRRVRGADTQYF.

Only one count was recorded for this clone. The chain joins TRBV29-1 to TRBJ2-7; D may be TRBD2 (5 bases). The CDR3 is 14 amino acids. Germline CDR1 is SQVTM and CDR2 is ANQGSEA. Trimming removed 5 bases from V and 0 bases from J, with 14 bases in between. The CDR3 DNA is TGCAGCGTTTCGCCCGGGGTTAGCTCCTACGAGCAGTACTTC. It specifies CSVSPGVSSYEQYF.